Below are 22 T cell receptor beta chains sequenced from a single sample in a study of blood T cell repertoires in COVID-19. Generated by immunoSEQ multiplex PCR, the TCRdb table keeps only in-frame clones and is missing some. The sample records 100,000 to 150,000 clones, 80% to 90% being singletons. The material sequenced was peripheral blood. The receptors here all came from a woman in her 70s with acute or convalescent COVID-19.

V is TRBV2 and J is TRBJ2-5, with D possibly matching TRBD2 (6 bases). Germline lookup yields CDR1 SNHLY and CDR2 FYNNEI. This CDR3 region has 15 residues. V was trimmed by 6 bases and J by 2 bases, leaving 16 bases between them. The DNA of the CDR3 is TGTGCCAGCAGCGAGGAGCGGGCGGGTCAAGAGACCCAGTACTTC. Its protein is CASSEERAGQETQYF.

J is TRBJ2-2 and V is TRBV5-4; 11 nucleotides align to TRBD2. CDR1 is SGHNT and CDR2 is YYREEE in the germline V gene (reference sequence). The CDR3 covers 15 residues. The V and J ends lost 4 bases and 8 bases, in that order; junction bases with no gene match: 7. The CDR3 spells CASSISGGASGELFF. In nucleotides, the CDR3 is TGTGCCAGCAGCATTAGCGGGGGGGCCTCTGGGGAGCTGTTTTTT.

This clone was seen a single time. This rearrangement joins TRBV29-1 to TRBJ2-7, with 9 bases identical to TRBD1. CDR1 is SQVTM and CDR2 is ANQGSEA in the germline V gene. This CDR3 spans 13 amino acids. V lost 7 bases to trimming and J lost 3 bases; unmatched junction nucleotides: 7. The DNA for the CDR3 is TGCAGCGCCTACAGGGGGCTAGACTACGAGCAGTACTTC. It specifies CSAYRGLDYEQYF.

The CDR3 spells CASSESGQHTGELFF. Here the CDR3 DNA reads TGCGCCAGCAGTGAGTCGGGACAGCACACCGGGGAGCTGTTTTTT. The V call is TRBV10-1, the J call TRBJ2-2; TRBD1 aligns across 7 bases. V lost 0 bases to trimming and J lost 3 bases; unmatched junction nucleotides: 1. In germline, CDR1 is WNHNN, CDR2 SYGVQD (reference sequence). This CDR3 has 15 residues.

This clone appeared a single time. V usage is TRBV7-8 and J usage is TRBJ1-2; 11 nucleotides line up with TRBD1. There are 21 residues in the CDR3. V shed 2 bases, J shed 0 bases, and the junction held 17 bases outside the gene matches. The V gene's germline CDR1 is SGHVS and CDR2 FQNEAQ. The CDR3, as DNA: TGTGCCAGCAGCTTATTCCTCCTCCCCGGGACAGGGGGTTACGCTAACTATGGCTACACCTTC. This gives the protein CASSLFLLPGTGGYANYGYTF.

The V gene is TRBV9, the J gene TRBJ1-4; the match to TRBD1 covers 8 bases. V dropped 4 bases and J dropped 7; count of bases not matched to a gene: 6. The CDR3 is 14 amino acids. Germline V gene lookup returns CDR1 SGDLS and CDR2 YYNGEE. This CDR3 is CASSPTGVFEKLFF. Written as DNA, the CDR3 is TGTGCCAGCAGCCCGACAGGGGTCTTTGAAAAACTGTTTTTT.

This chain joins TRBV10-2 and TRBJ1-3, with D unclear. Trimming cost V 3 bases and J 0 bases, with 6 bases left between them. Germline CDR1 WSHSY, CDR2 SAAADI. The length of the CDR3 is 14 residues. The CDR3 spells CASSDLSSGNTIYF. CDR3 nucleotide sequence: TGCGCCAGCAGTGATCTGAGCTCTGGAAACACCATATATTTT.

This clone was observed a handful of times. The chain recombines TRBV2 with TRBJ2-7, with D perhaps matching TRBD2 (6 bases). The germline V gene has CDR1 SNHLY and CDR2 FYNNEI. The length of the CDR3 is 15 residues. V lost 6 bases and J 3 bases, leaving 18 bases between the germline ends. DNA of the CDR3: TGTGCCAGCAGCGCGGGATTTCCTGGGGGCTACGAGCAGTACTTC. Translated, it gives CASSAGFPGGYEQYF.

This rearrangement joins TRBV5-4 to TRBJ2-3, with D possibly being TRBD2 (5 bases). Germline assignment: CDR1 SGHNT and CDR2 YYREEE (reference sequence). V lost 4 bases and J lost 1, with 10 bases in between. The CDR3 extends over 14 amino acids. Here the CDR3 reads CASSEPLGTDTQYF. The CDR3 DNA reads as TGTGCCAGCAGCGAACCACTAGGCACAGATACGCAGTATTTT.

This rearrangement joins TRBV4-1 to TRBJ2-2; D is unresolved. CDR1 and CDR2 (germline): MGHRA, YSYEKL. The CDR3 sequence is 14 residues long. Trimming removed 1 base at V and 5 bases at J, with 8 bases between. CDR3 nucleotides: TGCGCCAGCAGCCAAGGAGTTGGTACCGGGGAGCTGTTTTTT. As protein: CASSQGVGTGELFF.

This chain joins TRBV6-1 and TRBJ1-2; weak D call: TRBD1 (5 bases). This CDR3 is built from 14 residues. The V gene's germline CDR1 is MNHNS and CDR2 SASEGT. The V end lost 0 bases, the J end lost 5 bases, and 10 bases lay between the germline ends. In nucleotides, the CDR3 is TGTGCCAGCAGTGAAGCGGGGGGGGTTTATGGCTACACCTTC. Translating gives CASSEAGGVYGYTF.

There are a few counts of this clone. This chain's CDR3 is CASSYSGYQPQHF. The DNA of the CDR3 is TGTGCCAGCAGTTACTCCGGGTATCAGCCCCAGCATTTT. This chain uses TRBV6-5 with TRBJ1-5; D not resolved. CDR3 size: 13 residues. Between the trimmed V and J ends, which lost 0 bases and 5 bases, there was a span of 5 bases. The germline V gene encodes CDR1 MNHEY and CDR2 SVGAGI.

The chain has TRBV28 and TRBJ2-2, with TRBD2 matching over 8 bases. The CDR3 covers 15 residues. The J segment lost 7 bases and the V segment lost 6 bases, leaving 10 bases of the junction unmatched. Germline V CDR1 and CDR2: MDHEN, SYDVKM. The CDR3 sequence is CASRDLSGVGGELFF. As DNA, the CDR3 is TGTGCCAGCAGAGACCTTAGCGGGGTGGGCGGGGAGCTGTTTTTT.

V usage is TRBV9 and J usage is TRBJ1-1; D not resolved. CDR3 length: 15 amino acids. Trimming left V 0 bases short and J 0 bases short, with 9 bases between. CDR1 SGDLS and CDR2 YYNGEE come from the germline V gene. The CDR3 nucleotides are TGTGCCAGCAGCGTAGTTACGGGTATGAACACTGAAGCTTTCTTT. Encoded protein: CASSVVTGMNTEAFF.

J is TRBJ1-1 and V is TRBV4-1; D gene ambiguous. V gave up 3 bases and J gave up 0 bases, with 11 bases separating them. Germline V lookup: CDR1 MGHRA, CDR2 YSYEKL. This CDR3 has 15 residues. CDR3 sequence (DNA): TGCGCCAGCAGCCAGGAGACGTTGGTGAACACTGAAGCTTTCTTT. This translates into CASSQETLVNTEAFF.

This chain uses TRBV5-1 with TRBJ1-1, with D perhaps matching TRBD1 (6 bases). The V gene's germline CDR1 is SGHRS and CDR2 YFSETQ. V dropped 2 bases and J dropped 8 bases, with 13 bases sitting between them. CDR3 length: 13 amino acids. The CDR3 DNA follows: TGCGCCAGCAGCTTAGGGGGAGGGGAAGAAGCTTTCTTT. This encodes CASSLGGGEEAFF.

The rearrangement links TRBV27 to TRBJ1-1; TRBD1 matches 9 bases. CDR3 length: 12 residues. Trimming at V came to 5 bases and at J to 8 bases, leaving 3 bases not matched to a gene. The V gene's germline CDR1 is MNHEY and CDR2 SMNVEV (reference sequence). CDR3 in amino acids: CASSTGGSEAFF. CDR3 sequence (DNA): TGTGCCAGCAGTACAGGGGGCAGCGAAGCTTTCTTT.

V usage is TRBV12-2 and J usage is TRBJ2-1; the listed D gene, TRBD2, was not tested against the DNA. TRBV12-2 constitutes a pseudogene. The CDR3 covers 14 residues. CDR3 residues: CASRLDGGANEQFF. In nucleotides, the CDR3 is TGTGCAAGTCGCTTAGACGGGGGAGCGAATGAGCAGTTCTTC.

This chain joins TRBV5-4 and TRBJ2-3, with unresolved D. From germline, CDR1 is SGHNT and CDR2 YYREEE (reference sequence). CDR3 length equals 14 residues. The V gene lost 5 bases and the J gene lost 2 bases, with 12 bases spanning the gap. CDR3 sequence reads: CASRKKEATDTQYF. CDR3 DNA: TGTGCCAGCAGGAAGAAAGAAGCCACAGATACGCAGTATTTT. The entire variable domain, with the rest obtained from reference TRBV5-4 and TRBJ2-3, is as follows: ETGVTQSPTHLIKTRGQQVTLRCSSQSGHNTVSWYQQALGQGPQFIFQYYREEENGRGNFPPRFSGLQFPNYSSELNVNALELDDSALYLCASRKKEATDTQYFGPGTRLTVL.

This chain joins TRBV12-3 or TRBV12-4 and TRBJ2-7; tentative D call: TRBD1 (7 bases). CDR3 length: 12 residues. The V and J ends lost 4 bases and 5 bases respectively, with 9 bases between them. DNA for the CDR3: TGTGCCAGCAGTTCAGGGGGGCACGAGCAGTACTTC. Amino acid sequence: CASSSGGHEQYF.

The chain is built from TRBV29-1 and TRBJ2-5, with D possibly being TRBD1 (6 bases). The CDR3 loop spans 13 amino acids. Per germline, CDR1 SQVTM and CDR2 ANQGSEA. V dropped 4 bases and J dropped 5 bases, with 14 bases sitting between them. CDR3: CSVVGGFGETQYF. The CDR3 nucleotides read TGCAGCGTTGTAGGGGGTTTTGGGGAGACCCAGTACTTC. Variable domain in full (rest from reference TRBV29-1 and TRBJ2-5): SAVISQKPSRDICQRGTSLTIQCQVDSQVTMMFWYRQQPGQSLTLIATANQGSEATYESGFVIDKFPISRPNLTFSTLTVSNMSPEDSSIYLCSVVGGFGETQYFGPGTRLLVL.

V usage is TRBV24-1 and J usage is TRBJ1-5; tentatively, D is TRBD1 (6 bases). This CDR3 spans 16 amino acids. Trimming pared 3 bases from V and 6 bases from J, leaving 17 bases between. The germline V gene has CDR1 KGHDR and CDR2 SFDVKD. The CDR3 reads CATSDPNRGYLQPQHF. The CDR3 DNA reads TGTGCCACCAGTGATCCGAATAGGGGGTACCTTCAGCCCCAGCATTTT.